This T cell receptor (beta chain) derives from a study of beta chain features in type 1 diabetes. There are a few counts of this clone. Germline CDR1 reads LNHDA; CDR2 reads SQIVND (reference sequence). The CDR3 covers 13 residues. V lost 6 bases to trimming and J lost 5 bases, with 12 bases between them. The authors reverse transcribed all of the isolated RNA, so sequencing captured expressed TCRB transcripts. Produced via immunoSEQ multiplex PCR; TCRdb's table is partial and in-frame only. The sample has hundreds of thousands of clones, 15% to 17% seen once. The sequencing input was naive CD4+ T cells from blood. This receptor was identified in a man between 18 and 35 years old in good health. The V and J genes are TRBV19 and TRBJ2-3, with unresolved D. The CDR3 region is CASSWQLKDTQYF. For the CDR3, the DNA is TGTGCCAGTAGCTGGCAGCTGAAAGATACGCAGTATTTT.